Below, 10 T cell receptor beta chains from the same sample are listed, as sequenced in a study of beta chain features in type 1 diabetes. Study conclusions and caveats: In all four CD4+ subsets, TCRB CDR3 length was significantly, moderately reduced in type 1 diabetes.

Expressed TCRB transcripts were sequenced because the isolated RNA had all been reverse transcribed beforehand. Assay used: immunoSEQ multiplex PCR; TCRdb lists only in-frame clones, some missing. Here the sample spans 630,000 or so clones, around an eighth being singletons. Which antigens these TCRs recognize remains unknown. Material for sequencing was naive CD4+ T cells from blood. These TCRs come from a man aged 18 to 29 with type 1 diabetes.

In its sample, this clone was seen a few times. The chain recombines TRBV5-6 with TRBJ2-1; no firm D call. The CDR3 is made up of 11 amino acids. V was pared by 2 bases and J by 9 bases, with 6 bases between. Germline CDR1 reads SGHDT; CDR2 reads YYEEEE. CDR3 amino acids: CASSFRGEQFF. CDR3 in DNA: TGTGCCAGCAGCTTCCGAGGTGAGCAGTTCTTC. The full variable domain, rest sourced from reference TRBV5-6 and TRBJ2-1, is DAGVTQSPTHLIKTRGQQVTLRCSPKSGHDTVSWYQQALGQGPQFIFQYYEEEERQRGNFPDRFSGHQFPNYSSELNVNALLLGDSALYLCASSFRGEQFFGPGTRLTVL.

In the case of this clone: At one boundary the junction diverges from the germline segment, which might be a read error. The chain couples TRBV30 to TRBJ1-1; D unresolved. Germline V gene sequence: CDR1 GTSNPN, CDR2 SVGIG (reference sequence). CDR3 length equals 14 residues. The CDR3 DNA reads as TGTGCCTGGAGTGAGAAGGGCCTGAAGACTGAAGCTTTCTTT. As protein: CAWSEKGLKTEAFF.

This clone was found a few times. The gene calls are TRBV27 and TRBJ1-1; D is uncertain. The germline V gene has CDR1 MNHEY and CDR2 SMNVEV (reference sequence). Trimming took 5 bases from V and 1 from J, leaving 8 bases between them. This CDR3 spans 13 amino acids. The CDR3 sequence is CASSIKQNTEAFF. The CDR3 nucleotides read TGTGCCAGCAGTATAAAACAGAACACTGAAGCTTTCTTT.

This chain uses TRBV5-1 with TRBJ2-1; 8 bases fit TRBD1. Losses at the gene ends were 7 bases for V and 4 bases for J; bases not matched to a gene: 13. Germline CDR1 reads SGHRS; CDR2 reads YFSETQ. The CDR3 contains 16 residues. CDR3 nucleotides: TGCGCCAGCGAACCCTTAGGGACAGGAAATTACAATGAGCAGTTCTTC. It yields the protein CASEPLGTGNYNEQFF.

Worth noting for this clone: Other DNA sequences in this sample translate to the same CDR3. The CDR3 nucleotides read TGTGCCTGGAGTGTAGGACTAGCGGGAGGCAATGAGCAGTTCTTC. This sequence encodes CAWSVGLAGGNEQFF. The J gene is TRBJ2-1, the V gene TRBV30, with 14 bases identical to TRBD2. The V and J ends lost 0 bases and 6 bases, in that order; junction bases with no gene match: 1. The V gene's germline CDR1 is GTSNPN and CDR2 SVGIG (reference sequence). This CDR3 contains 15 residues.

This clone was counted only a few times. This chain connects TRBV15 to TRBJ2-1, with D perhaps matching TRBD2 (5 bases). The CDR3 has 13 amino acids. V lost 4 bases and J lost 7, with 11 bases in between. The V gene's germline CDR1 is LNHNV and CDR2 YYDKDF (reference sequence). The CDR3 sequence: CATSTLTGNEQFF. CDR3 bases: TGTGCCACCAGCACCTTAACGGGGAATGAGCAGTTCTTC.

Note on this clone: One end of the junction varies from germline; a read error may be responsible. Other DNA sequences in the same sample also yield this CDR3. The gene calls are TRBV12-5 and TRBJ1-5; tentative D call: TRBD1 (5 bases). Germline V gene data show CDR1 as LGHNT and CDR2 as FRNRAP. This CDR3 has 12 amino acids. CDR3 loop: CASGLGDQPQHF. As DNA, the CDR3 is TGTGCTAGTGGGTTGGGGGATCAGCCCCAGCATTTT.

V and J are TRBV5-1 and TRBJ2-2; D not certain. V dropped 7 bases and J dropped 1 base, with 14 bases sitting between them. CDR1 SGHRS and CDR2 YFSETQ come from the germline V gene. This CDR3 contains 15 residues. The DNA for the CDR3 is TGCGCCAGCCAAAACGGAGAATTGAACACCGGGGAGCTGTTTTTT. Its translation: CASQNGELNTGELFF.

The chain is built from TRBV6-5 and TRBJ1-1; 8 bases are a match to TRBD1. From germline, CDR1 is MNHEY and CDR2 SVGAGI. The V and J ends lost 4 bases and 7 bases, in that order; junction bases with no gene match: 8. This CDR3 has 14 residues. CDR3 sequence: CASSSDRVKGEAFF. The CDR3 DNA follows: TGTGCCAGCAGTTCGGACAGGGTAAAAGGTGAAGCTTTCTTT.

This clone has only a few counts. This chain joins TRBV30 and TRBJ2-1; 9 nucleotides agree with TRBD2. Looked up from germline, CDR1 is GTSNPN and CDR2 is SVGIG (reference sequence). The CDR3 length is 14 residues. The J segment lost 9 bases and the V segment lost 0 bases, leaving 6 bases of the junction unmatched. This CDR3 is CAWSVASGTTEQFF. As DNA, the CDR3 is TGTGCCTGGAGTGTGGCTAGCGGGACTACTGAGCAGTTCTTC. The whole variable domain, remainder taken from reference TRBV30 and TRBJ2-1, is SQTIHQWPATLVQPVGSPLSLECTVEGTSNPNLYWYRQAAGRGLQLLFYSVGIGQISSEVPQNLSASRPQDRQFILSSKKLLLSDSGFYLCAWSVASGTTEQFFGPGTRLTVL.